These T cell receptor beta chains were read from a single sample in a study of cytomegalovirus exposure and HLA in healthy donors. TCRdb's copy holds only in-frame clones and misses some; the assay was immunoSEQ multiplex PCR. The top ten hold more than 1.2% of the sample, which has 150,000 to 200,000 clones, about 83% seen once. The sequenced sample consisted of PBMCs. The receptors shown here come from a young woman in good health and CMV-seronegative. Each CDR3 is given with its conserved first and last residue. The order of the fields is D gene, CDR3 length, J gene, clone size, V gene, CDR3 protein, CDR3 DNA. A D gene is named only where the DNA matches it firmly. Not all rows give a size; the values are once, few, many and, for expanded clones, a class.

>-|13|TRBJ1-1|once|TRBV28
CASTRVMNTEAFF
TGTGCCAGCACCCGGGTGATGAACACTGAAGCTTTCTTT
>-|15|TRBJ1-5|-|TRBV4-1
CASSQARGSGQPQHF
TGCGCCAGCAGCCAAGCTCGGGGAAGTGGGCAGCCCCAGCATTTT
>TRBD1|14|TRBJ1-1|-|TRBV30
CAWSTGQGYTEAFF
TGTGCCTGGAGTACTGGACAGGGGTACACTGAAGCTTTCTTT
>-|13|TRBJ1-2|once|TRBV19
CASTRGERYGYTF
TGTGCCAGTACCCGGGGGGAAAGGTATGGCTACACCTTC
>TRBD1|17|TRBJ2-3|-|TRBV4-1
CASSRGMGQVLTDTQYF
TGCGCCAGCAGCCGGGGTATGGGACAGGTCCTCACAGATACGCAGTATTTT
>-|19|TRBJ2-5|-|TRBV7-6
CASSLSWRAIDLSKETQYF
TGTGCCAGCAGCTTATCTTGGAGGGCCATCGACCTCAGTAAAGAGACCCAGTACTTC
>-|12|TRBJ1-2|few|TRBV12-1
CASSSSNYGYTF
TGTGCCAGCAGCTCCTCTAACTATGGCTACACCTTC
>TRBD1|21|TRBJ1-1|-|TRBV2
CASTPFWKGAGGASDFSEAFF
TGTGCCAGCACCCCGTTCTGGAAGGGGGCAGGGGGCGCGTCCGACTTCTCTGAAGCTTTCTTT
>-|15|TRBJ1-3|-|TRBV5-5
CASSLAPYSGNTIYF
TGTGCCAGCAGCTTGGCTCCTTACTCTGGAAACACCATATATTTT
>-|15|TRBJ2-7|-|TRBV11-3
CASSLGSYGVYEQYF
TGTGCCAGCAGCTTAGGATCCTATGGAGTCTACGAGCAGTACTTC
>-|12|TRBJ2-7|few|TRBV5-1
CASRMGLDEQYF
TGCGCCAGCAGGATGGGGCTCGACGAGCAGTACTTC
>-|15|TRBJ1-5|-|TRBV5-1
CASSRDNSFNQPQHF
TGCGCCAGCAGCCGGGACAACTCATTCAATCAGCCCCAGCATTTT
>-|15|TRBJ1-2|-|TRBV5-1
CASSSSHREGDGYTF
TGCGCCAGCAGCTCGTCCCATCGGGAGGGCGATGGCTACACCTTC